Listed below are T cell receptor beta chains from one sample, sequenced in a study of blood T cell repertoires in COVID-19. Generated by immunoSEQ multiplex PCR, the TCRdb table keeps only in-frame clones and is missing some. The sample yields 300,000 or so clones, roughly 87% seen once. The source material was peripheral blood. The origin of the receptors is a man in his forties or fifties with active or convalescent COVID-19. The conserved cysteine and the conserved F or W are not part of the CDR3 here.

j_call | v_call | cdr3_aa
TRBJ1-2 | TRBV6-6 | ASSDTANYGYT
TRBJ2-3 | TRBV24-1 | ATSEYTGTGGTDTQY
TRBJ2-5 | TRBV7-9 | ASSNRQTQETQY
TRBJ1-6 | TRBV4-1 | ASSQVGQGAWNSPLH
TRBJ1-3 | TRBV5-1 | ASSLNRGDTIY
TRBJ1-4 | TRBV19 | ASSRGGCPSTNEKLF
TRBJ1-1 | TRBV10-3 | AISESRGQENTEAF
TRBJ1-3 | TRBV9 | ASSVEDSTARSGNTIY
TRBJ2-1 | TRBV5-8 | ASRSSGGPYNEQF
TRBJ1-2 | TRBV6-5 | ASSLGQSLYGYT